This TCR beta chain is from a study of control samples from healthy donors and cancer patients. Profiling relied on immunoSEQ multiplex PCR, and the TCRdb table lists in-frame clones only, not all of them. The repertoire holds 100,000 to 150,000 clones, with roughly 89% as singletons. With V trimmed by 0 bases and J by 4 bases, 9 bases remained unmatched. The CDR3 contains 18 residues. Germline V lookup: CDR1 SGHRS, CDR2 YFSETQ. V usage is TRBV5-1 and J usage is TRBJ2-1; 11 nucleotides align to TRBD2. Sequencing was performed on PBMCs. The sequence was collected from a man aged 45-60 years with head and neck cancer. CDR3 sequence (DNA): TGCGCCAGCAGCTTGGGCCCCTCGACTAGCGGGACTTACAATGAGCAGTTCTTC. This sequence encodes CASSLGPSTSGTYNEQFF.